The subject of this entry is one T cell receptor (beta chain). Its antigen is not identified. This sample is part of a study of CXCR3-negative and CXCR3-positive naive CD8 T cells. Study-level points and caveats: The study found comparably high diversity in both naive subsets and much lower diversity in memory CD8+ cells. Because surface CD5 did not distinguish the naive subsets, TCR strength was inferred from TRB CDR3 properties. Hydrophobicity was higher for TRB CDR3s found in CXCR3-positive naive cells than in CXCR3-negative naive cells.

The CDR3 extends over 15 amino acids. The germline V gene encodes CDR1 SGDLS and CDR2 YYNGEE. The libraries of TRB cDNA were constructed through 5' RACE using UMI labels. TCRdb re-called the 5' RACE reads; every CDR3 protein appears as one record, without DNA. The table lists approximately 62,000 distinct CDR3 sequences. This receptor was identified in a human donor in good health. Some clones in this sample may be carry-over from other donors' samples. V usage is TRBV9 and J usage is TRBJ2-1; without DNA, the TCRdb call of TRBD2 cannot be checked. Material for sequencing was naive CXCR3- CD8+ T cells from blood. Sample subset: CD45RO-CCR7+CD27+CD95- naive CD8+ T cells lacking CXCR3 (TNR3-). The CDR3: CASSVVGGPYNEQFF.